A selection of T cell receptor beta chains follows, all from one sample in a study of blood T cell repertoires in COVID-19. Profiling relied on immunoSEQ multiplex PCR, and the TCRdb table lists in-frame clones only, not all of them. The sample has about 83,000 clones; approximately 86% are singletons. Sequenced sample: peripheral blood. The receptors derive from an older man with active or convalescent COVID-19. The CDR3 runs from the conserved cysteine through the conserved F or W. The D gene is left open where the match is weak. Not all rows give a size; the values are once, few, many and, for expanded clones, a class.

clone size | D gene | J gene | V gene | CDR3 DNA | CDR3 protein
few | NA | TRBJ1-1 | TRBV27 | TGTGCCAGCAGTTCGCCAGGGAATTGGGGAACTGAAGCTTTCTTT | CASSSPGNWGTEAFF
NA | NA | TRBJ1-4 | TRBV5-5 | TGTGCCAGCAGCAAAGGGGCCAACGGTGAAAAACTGTTTTTT | CASSKGANGEKLFF
NA | NA | TRBJ1-6 | TRBV27 | TGTGCCAGCAGTTTTCTCTCCGGGACTACCATTAATTCACCCCTCCACTTT | CASSFLSGTTINSPLHF
NA | TRBD2 | TRBJ2-1 | TRBV3-1/TRBV3-2 | TGTGCCAGCAGCTCGGGGGGGAATGAGCAGTTCTTC | CASSSGGNEQFF
NA | TRBD1 | TRBJ2-3 | TRBV24-1 | TGTGCCACCAGGGCGACAGGGGCCCGCCTAGATACGCAGTATTTT | CATRATGARLDTQYF
NA | TRBD2 | TRBJ2-1 | TRBV5-4 | TGTGCCAGCAGCTTGGACGGGACTAGCGGTGAGCAGTTCTTC | CASSLDGTSGEQFF
NA | NA | TRBJ1-2 | TRBV5-1 | TGCGCCAGCAGCTTGGCAGGGTTCCCTGTCGATGGCTACACCTTC | CASSLAGFPVDGYTF
once | TRBD1 | TRBJ1-5 | TRBV29-1 | TGCAGCGTTGACTGCACAGGGGGCAATCAGCCCCAGCATTTT | CSVDCTGGNQPQHF
NA | NA | TRBJ2-1 | TRBV30 | TGTGCCTGGAGCAGAAGCTCCTACAATGAGCAGTTCTTC | CAWSRSSYNEQFF
few | TRBD1 | TRBJ1-5 | TRBV7-9 | TGTGCCAGCAGCCGGGACAGGGGATTAAATCAGCCCCAGCATTTT | CASSRDRGLNQPQHF
NA | NA | TRBJ2-2 | TRBV6-6 | TGTGCCAGCAGTTACGGTCAGGCGAACACCGGGGAGCTGTTTTTT | CASSYGQANTGELFF
NA | TRBD1 | TRBJ1-2 | TRBV11-2 | TGTGCCAGCAGCCCGGGACAGCTTAATGGCTACACCTTC | CASSPGQLNGYTF
NA | TRBD1 | TRBJ2-4 | TRBV28 | TGTGCCAGTGAGACAGGGTCTGTGGACATTCAGTACTTC | CASETGSVDIQYF
NA | NA | TRBJ2-1 | TRBV5-1 | TGCGCCAGCAGCGAGGAGGGGCAGAGCTACAATGAGCAGTTCTTC | CASSEEGQSYNEQFF
NA | TRBD2 | TRBJ2-1 | TRBV19 | TGTGCCAGTAGTATTAGTAGTAGCGGGATGAGGAATGAGCAGTTCTTC | CASSISSSGMRNEQFF
once | NA | TRBJ2-1 | TRBV7-2 | TGTGCCAGCAGCTTAGGCAGGGGCTCCTACAATGAGCAGTTCTTC | CASSLGRGSYNEQFF
NA | NA | TRBJ1-4 | TRBV28 | TGTGCCATCCAGGTGCCATCTAATGAAAAACTGTTTTTT | CAIQVPSNEKLFF
NA | NA | TRBJ2-3 | TRBV5-4 | TGTGCCAGCAGCCCGCCCGGGCGGGCAGATACGCAGTATTTT | CASSPPGRADTQYF
once | TRBD2 | TRBJ2-1 | TRBV9 | TGTGCCAGCAGCGTGCGCGGGGGGGTATACAATGAGCAGTTCTTC | CASSVRGGVYNEQFF
NA | NA | TRBJ2-5 | TRBV11-3 | TGTGCCAGCAGCTTAGGTCCAGGGTTAGAGACCCAGTACTTC | CASSLGPGLETQYF
NA | TRBD2 | TRBJ2-1 | TRBV5-1 | TGCGCCAGTAACCTAGCGGGAGCGAGTGAGCAGTTCTTC | CASNLAGASEQFF
NA | NA | TRBJ1-3 | TRBV7-9 | TGTGCCAGCAGCGCGTCAGGAATAAGCTATGCTGGAAACACCATATATTTT | CASSASGISYAGNTIYF
NA | TRBD1 | TRBJ1-6 | TRBV4-1 | TGCGCCAGCAGCCAAGATCCAGGGGGCGGGATGATTTATTCACCCCTCCACTTT | CASSQDPGGGMIYSPLHF
NA | NA | TRBJ2-3 | TRBV9 | TGTGCCAGCATACCTCCTTCGGTAGCAGATACGCAGTATTTT | CASIPPSVADTQYF